Below, 15 T cell receptor beta chains from the same sample are listed, as sequenced in a study of chemoradiotherapy in HPV16-positive cancers (dated by TCRdb to 2021 to 2024). The receptor library was made with the immunoSEQ multiplex PCR assay. Imported from immuneACCESS, the table was reduced by TCRdb to in-frame sequences with V and J called. These copies leave out some clones; in studies compared against another copy, an unresolved V gene accounts for under half, and the cause of the remainder is not known. A total of 1,500 to 2,000 clones appear in this sample, roughly 80% of them only once. More than 6.5% of the sample rests with the top ten. Sequencing was performed on tumor tissue, taken from a patient who underwent chemoradiotherapy. The receptors here all came from a human donor with HPV-associated anogenital cancer.

V gene TRBV5-8 combines with J gene TRBJ1-5; 8 bases align to TRBD1. This CDR3 has 16 residues. The germline V gene has CDR1 SGHTS and CDR2 YDEGEE. The J segment lost 0 bases and the V segment lost 4 bases, leaving 6 bases of the junction unmatched. CDR3 residues: CASSGRQGLSNQPQHF. CDR3 nucleotides: TGTGCCAGCAGCGGACGACAGGGGCTTAGCAATCAGCCCCAGCATTTT.

The V gene is TRBV6-1, the J gene TRBJ2-7; 8 bases map to TRBD1. Germline CDR1 is MNHNS and CDR2 is SASEGT. The ends lost 6 bases at V and 7 bases at J; junction bases unmatched: 8. The CDR3 totals 13 residues. CDR3 nucleotide sequence: TGTGCCAGCAGAGCAGGACAGGGCGGTGAGCAGTACGTC. Protein: CASRAGQGGEQYV.

This rearrangement joins TRBV7-9 to TRBJ2-1, with D uncertain. V was cut by 7 bases and J by 8 bases, with 9 bases left in between. This CDR3 region has 11 residues. Germline lookup yields CDR1 SEHNR and CDR2 FQNEAQ (reference sequence). In DNA form, the CDR3 reads TGTGCCAGCACCGACTTAGATGAGCAGTTCTTC. Residues: CASTDLDEQFF.

This clone is judged large (0.1 to 1%). An end of the junction does not agree with germline; a read error may underlie this. This chain joins TRBV7-7 and TRBJ2-5; D is ambiguous. The CDR3 is 15 amino acids. CDR1 is SSHAT and CDR2 is FNYEAQ in the germline V gene (reference sequence). In nucleotides, the CDR3 is TGTGCTAGCAGCTTAAGCCCGATGCTCCAAGAGACCCAGTACTTC. It translates to CASSLSPMLQETQYF.

Here the CDR3 DNA reads TGCGCCAGCAGCCAAGGCAGTGGACTGATTAATTCACCCCTCCACTTT. Translated, it gives CASSQGSGLINSPLHF. This chain links TRBV4-1 with TRBJ1-6; D uncertain. The CDR3 contains 16 residues. Germline lookup yields CDR1 MGHRA and CDR2 YSYEKL. The ends were cut back, 1 base at V and 6 bases at J, with 13 bases in the middle.

V gene TRBV30 combines with J gene TRBJ2-4, with TRBD1 matching 10 bases. The junction had 6 bases not matched to a gene; V was cut back by 2 bases and J by 5 bases. CDR1 is GTSNPN and CDR2 is SVGIG in the germline V gene (reference sequence). CDR3 size: 15 residues. DNA of the CDR3: TGTGCCTGGAGTAAACTTGGACAGGGGGAAAACATTCAGTACTTC. Translated, it gives CAWSKLGQGENIQYF.

In regard to this clone: This same CDR3 is encoded by further DNA sequences in the sample. The rearrangement uses TRBV7-2 and TRBJ2-5, with a possible D match to TRBD1 (7 bases). Germline loops: CDR1 SGHTA, CDR2 FQGNSA. The CDR3 is 15 residues long. The V end lost 1 base, the J end lost 4 bases, and 13 bases lay between the germline ends. CDR3 coding DNA: TGTGCCAGCAGCTTAGAGGGCAGGGGGGTAGAGACCCAGTACTTC. Its protein product is CASSLEGRGVETQYF.

This chain uses TRBV11-1 with TRBJ2-7, with 8 positions matching TRBD1. V gave up 5 bases and J gave up 1 base; unmatched junction bases: 7. Per the germline V gene, CDR1 is SGHAT and CDR2 is FQDESV (reference sequence). CDR3 size: 15 residues. CDR3 loop: CASSRAGTGSYEQYF. The CDR3 DNA reads TGTGCCAGCAGCCGAGCTGGGACAGGATCCTACGAGCAGTACTTC.

The rearrangement uses TRBV14 and TRBJ1-2, with no clear D. V was cut by 4 bases and J by 4 bases, with 10 bases left in between. This CDR3 is built from 13 residues. Germline-derived CDR1 and CDR2 are SGHDN and FVKESK. The CDR3 nucleotides read TGTGCCAGCAGCCCCCGAGGCGGCTATGGCTACACCTTC. Amino acids: CASSPRGGYGYTF.

The gene calls are TRBV7-9 and TRBJ2-5; D unresolved. From germline, CDR1 is SEHNR and CDR2 FQNEAQ (reference sequence). The CDR3 consists of 13 residues. Trimming left V 8 bases short and J 6 bases short, with 16 bases between. The CDR3 reads CASRGPSPQTQYF. In DNA form, the CDR3 reads TGTGCCAGCCGCGGACCGTCGCCGCAGACCCAGTACTTC.

The chain links TRBV19 to TRBJ2-7; TRBD2 matches at 13 bases. The length of the CDR3 is 16 residues. CDR1 and CDR2 from the germline V gene are LNHDA and SQIVND (reference sequence). V shed 1 base and J 2 bases; nucleotides not matched to a gene: 2. For the CDR3, the DNA is TGTGCCAGTAGTATAGGGACTAGCGGGAGTACCTACGAGCAGTACTTC. Protein sequence: CASSIGTSGSTYEQYF.

The V call is TRBV10-3, the J call TRBJ1-1; 7 positions match TRBD1. CDR1 and CDR2 from the germline V gene are ENHRY and SYGVKD. The CDR3 runs 15 residues. V gave up 8 bases and J gave up 1 base; unmatched junction bases: 10. The CDR3 protein is CAIGSTGLKNTEAFF. The DNA for the CDR3 is TGTGCCATCGGGTCGACAGGGCTGAAGAACACTGAAGCTTTCTTT.

The chain carries TRBV14 and TRBJ2-7; D is unclear. This CDR3 region has 14 residues. Trimming pared 0 bases from V and 3 bases from J, leaving 9 bases between. Germline CDR1 is SGHDN and CDR2 is FVKESK. CDR3 coding DNA: TGTGCCAGCAGCCAAGATCAGTTCAGCTACGAGCAGTACTTC. Translating it yields CASSQDQFSYEQYF.

The CDR3 nucleotides read TGTGCCAGCAGCTTAGATCGGGACAGGGGGCTCTCTAATTCACCCCTCCACTTT. Translation: CASSLDRDRGLSNSPLHF. The chain employs TRBV11-2 and TRBJ1-6; 12 bases agree with TRBD1. This CDR3 region has 18 residues. Trimming removed 0 bases from V and 6 bases from J; junction bases left unmatched: 6. Germline loops: CDR1 SGHAT, CDR2 FQNNGV.

The V and J genes are TRBV5-1 and TRBJ1-2, with a possible D match to TRBD1 (5 bases). The CDR3 has 17 residues. V lost 0 bases, J lost 3 bases, and 18 bases lay in between. Per the germline V gene, CDR1 is SGHRS and CDR2 is YFSETQ. CDR3 DNA sequence: TGCGCCAGCAGCTTGGCCCTTGGGTGGTCCAGGGACTATGGCTACACCTTC. Residues: CASSLALGWSRDYGYTF.